A single sample gave rise to the 20 T cell receptor beta chains below, sequenced in a study of glioma-infiltrating T cells after dendritic cell vaccination. Some clones are missing from TCRdb's copy, which holds only in-frame ones; the method was immunoSEQ multiplex PCR. The profile shows tens of thousands of clones, 75% to 90% of them singletons. Sample time point: after dendritic cell vaccination, including at tumor progression/relapse. The sample in question was blood, obtained after dendritic cell vaccination. These receptors were obtained from a human donor with glioblastoma.

V usage is TRBV5-1 and J usage is TRBJ2-7; D might be TRBD1 (5 bases). There are 14 residues in the CDR3. The V gene's germline CDR1 is SGHRS and CDR2 YFSETQ. Trimming shortened V by 3 bases and J by 2 bases, and 12 bases separated the two germline ends. The CDR3: CASSSDSPTYEQYF. The CDR3 DNA reads TGCGCCAGCAGCTCTGACAGCCCAACCTACGAGCAGTACTTC. The full variable domain, with the rest looked up from reference TRBV5-1 and TRBJ2-7, is KAGVTQTPRYLIKTRGQQVTLSCSPISGHRSVSWYQQTPGQGLQFLFEYFSETQRNKGNFPGRFSGRQFSNSRSEMNVSTLELGDSALYLCASSSDSPTYEQYFGPGTRLTVT.

CDR3 coding DNA: TGTGCCAGCAGGAGCGGGACAGGGGGCTCAGCGGGTCAGCCCCAGCATTTT. It encodes CASRSGTGGSAGQPQHF. V is TRBV28 and J is TRBJ1-5; 12 bases fit TRBD1. The CDR3 spans 17 residues. After removal of 6 bases from V and 6 bases from J, the junction contained 12 bases not matched to a gene. The germline V gene encodes CDR1 MDHEN and CDR2 SYDVKM.

The chain has TRBV5-6 and TRBJ1-5; D remains ambiguous. The CDR3 loop spans 15 amino acids. Deletions cut 0 bases from V and 0 bases from J, with 7 bases between. CDR1 and CDR2 from the germline V gene are SGHDT and YYEEEE. The DNA for the CDR3 is TGTGCCAGCAGCTTGGGCGGTTCTAGCAATCAGCCCCAGCATTTT. Its protein is CASSLGGSSNQPQHF.

J is TRBJ2-3 and V is TRBV4-2; a weak D match, TRBD1 (6 bases). Germline-derived CDR1 and CDR2 are LGHNA and YNFKEQ. The CDR3 loop spans 16 amino acids. V lost 0 bases and J 4 bases, leaving 14 bases between the germline ends. The CDR3 spells CASSQDRQVPSDTQYF. CDR3 in DNA: TGTGCCAGCAGCCAAGATCGACAGGTCCCATCAGATACGCAGTATTTT.

The chain recombines TRBV6-5 with TRBJ1-1; no clear D. The CDR3 is 16 amino acids. Trimming stripped 2 bases from V and 1 base from J, with 14 bases between. The germline V gene has CDR1 MNHEY and CDR2 SVGAGI. The chain's CDR3 is CASSYVFMRANTEAFF. CDR3 DNA sequence: TGTGCCAGCAGTTACGTCTTTATGAGGGCGAACACTGAAGCTTTCTTT.

V is TRBV30 and J is TRBJ1-5, with D perhaps TRBD1 (5 bases). Per the germline V gene, CDR1 is GTSNPN and CDR2 is SVGIG (reference sequence). CDR3 size: 13 residues. Deletions cut 2 bases from V and 8 bases from J, with 13 bases between. Written as DNA, the CDR3 is TGTGCCTGGAGTAGGGGCAGGGAAGAGCCCCAGCATTTT. Translating gives CAWSRGREEPQHF.

This clone was seen a single time. The chain joins TRBV27 to TRBJ2-7; D ambiguous. Trimming removed 1 base from V and 6 bases from J, with 10 bases in between. Germline V CDR1 and CDR2: MNHEY, SMNVEV (reference sequence). The CDR3 loop spans 13 amino acids. CDR3 bases: TGTGCCAGCAGTTTATTTGTCTCGTCCGAGCAGTACTTC. This gives the protein CASSLFVSSEQYF.

CDR3 bases: TGTGCCAGCAGTTTACAGGGTTTTCAGCCCCAGCATTTT. It specifies CASSLQGFQPQHF. The chain carries TRBV6-6 and TRBJ1-5; TRBD1 is a possible D gene (6 bases). The CDR3 extends over 13 amino acids. The germline CDR1 and CDR2 sequences are MNHNY and SVGAGI (reference sequence). Trimming pared 4 bases from V and 6 bases from J, leaving 10 bases between.

This clone was observed a single time. CDR3 DNA: TGCGCCAGCAGACCACTAGCGGGAGATACAGATACGCAGTATTTT. Protein: CASRPLAGDTDTQYF. V and J are TRBV5-1 and TRBJ2-3, with TRBD2 matching 11 bases. Per the germline V gene, CDR1 is SGHRS and CDR2 is YFSETQ. CDR3 length: 15 residues. V was clipped by 5 bases and J by 3 bases; unmatched bases: 5.

V gene TRBV28 combines with J gene TRBJ2-1; 8 nucleotides line up with TRBD2. Trimming cost V 5 bases and J 4 bases; bases outside gene matches: 4. CDR1 is MDHEN, CDR2 SYDVKM, per germline. This CDR3 is built from 14 residues. The CDR3 DNA reads TGTGCCAGCAGTCTTACTAGCGGTTACAATGAGCAGTTCTTC. Encoded protein: CASSLTSGYNEQFF.

The chain uses TRBV7-2 and TRBJ1-3, with D maybe TRBD1 (5 bases). The CDR3 spans 14 residues. The germline V and J ends were trimmed by 3 bases and 1 base, with 7 bases remaining between them. Germline CDR1 and CDR2: SGHTA and FQGNSA. CDR3: CASSLRGSGNTIYF. In DNA, the CDR3 is TGTGCCAGCAGCTTGCGGGGGTCTGGAAACACCATATATTTT. Full variable domain (outside the CDR3, taken from reference TRBV7-2 and TRBJ1-3): GAGVSQSPSNKVTEKGKDVELRCDPISGHTALYWYRQSLGQGLEFLIYFQGNSAPDKSGLPSDRFSAERTGGSVSTLTIQRTQQEDSAVYLCASSLRGSGNTIYFGEGSWLTVV.

The CDR3 region is CASSPMAGTNNNEQFF. CDR3 bases: TGTGCCAGCAGCCCGATGGCCGGGACTAATAACAATGAGCAGTTCTTC. The chain employs TRBV7-9 and TRBJ2-1, with TRBD2 matching 7 bases. Germline V gives CDR1 SEHNR, CDR2 FQNEAQ (reference sequence). The CDR3 runs to 16 residues. Losses at the gene ends were 5 bases for V and 5 bases for J; bases not matched to a gene: 12.

This clone was recorded only once. The gene calls are TRBV4-3 and TRBJ1-1; a weak D match, TRBD1 (6 bases). Trimming left V 5 bases short and J 4 bases short, with 23 bases between. Germline loops: CDR1 LGHNA, CDR2 YSLEER. This CDR3 region has 17 residues. The CDR3 nucleotides read TGCGCCAGCAGCTTAAAATCTCAGGGGCGCGGAGGCACTGAAGCTTTCTTT. It yields the protein CASSLKSQGRGGTEAFF.

Here the CDR3 DNA reads TGTGCCAGCTCACCAAACAGGGGGGACACTGAAGCTTTCTTT. Translation: CASSPNRGDTEAFF. This rearrangement joins TRBV18 to TRBJ1-1; 8 bases fit TRBD1. The CDR3 covers 14 residues. The germline CDR1 and CDR2 sequences are KGHSH and LQKENI. With V trimmed by 2 bases and J by 3 bases, 2 bases remained unmatched.

The count of this clone is one. The J gene is TRBJ2-7, the V gene TRBV7-8; 15 nucleotides line up with TRBD2. Germline values: CDR1 SGHVS, CDR2 FQNEAQ. The CDR3 consists of 16 residues. The ends lost 5 bases at V and 1 base at J; junction bases unmatched: 3. This CDR3 reads CASSRGLAGGSYEQYF. The CDR3 DNA is TGTGCCAGCAGCCGGGGACTAGCGGGAGGTTCCTACGAGCAGTACTTC. Full variable domain (outside the CDR3, taken from reference TRBV7-8 and TRBJ2-7): GAGVSQSPRYKVAKRGQDVALRCDPISGHVSLFWYQQALGQGPEFLTYFQNEAQLDKSGLPSDRFFAERPEGSVSTLKIQRTQQEDSAVYLCASSRGLAGGSYEQYFGPGTRLTVT.

The chain recombines TRBV7-2 with TRBJ2-1; possibly TRBD2 for D (6 bases). CDR1 and CDR2 (germline): SGHTA, FQGNSA. The CDR3 contains 15 residues. V lost 1 base and J lost 8, with 15 bases in between. CDR3 coding DNA: TGTGCCAGCAGCTTAGGGGGGACTGTTAGCTATGAGCAGTTCTTC. This sequence encodes CASSLGGTVSYEQFF.

This rearrangement joins TRBV7-9 to TRBJ2-5, with a tentative D call TRBD1 (6 bases). Per the germline V gene, CDR1 is SEHNR and CDR2 is FQNEAQ (reference sequence). CDR3 length: 14 amino acids. Trimming removed 4 bases from V and 3 bases from J, with 12 bases in between. CDR3 DNA: TGTGCCAGCAGCTGGGGGCCGTGGGAAGAGACCCAGTACTTC. Translating it yields CASSWGPWEETQYF.

The chain uses TRBV6-5 and TRBJ2-7; D is possibly TRBD1 (6 bases). The ends were cut back, 9 bases at V and 1 base at J, with 13 bases in the middle. The CDR3 totals 13 residues. The germline CDR1 and CDR2 sequences are MNHEY and SVGAGI. The CDR3: CASTGTQSYEQYF. The CDR3 nucleotides are TGTGCCAGTACAGGGACCCAATCCTACGAGCAGTACTTC.

The chain links TRBV2 to TRBJ1-2, with D tentatively TRBD1 (5 bases). The germline V gene encodes CDR1 SNHLY and CDR2 FYNNEI. The CDR3 extends over 13 amino acids. The ends were cut back, 2 bases at V and 6 bases at J, with 10 bases in the middle. The CDR3 region has the DNA TGTGCCAGCAGTGAACAGGGCCGGGATGGCTACACCTTC. Its protein product is CASSEQGRDGYTF.

The chain carries TRBV7-3 and TRBJ2-5, with D possibly matching TRBD2 (7 bases). The last part of the DNA fits TRBJ2-7 better; the J call may be wrong. The CDR3 loop spans 14 amino acids. The germline V gene encodes CDR1 SGHTA and CDR2 FQGTGA. The CDR3 loop reads CASSPSSGGHEQYF. CDR3 in DNA: TGTGCCAGCAGCCCCTCGTCGGGGGGCCACGAGCAGTACTTC.